Following are 8 T cell receptor beta chains from one sample sequenced in a study of cytomegalovirus exposure and HLA in healthy donors. The primer mix had 60 Vbeta and 13 Jbeta primers. Using immunoSEQ multiplex PCR, the repertoire was profiled, and TCRdb retains in-frame clones only, with some absent. The table records 35,000 to 55,000 clones, roughly 80% of them present only once. Specimen: PBMCs. The receptors come from a man aged 30 to 45 in good health and CMV-seronegative.

This clone was recorded once. CDR3 DNA: TGTGCCAGCAGCGTAGCTGGAACTAGCGGATTAGATACGCAGTATTTT. It translates to CASSVAGTSGLDTQYF. This chain joins TRBV9 and TRBJ2-3; 8 nucleotides align to TRBD2. The ends lost 0 bases at V and 5 bases at J; junction bases unmatched: 8. The CDR3 is 16 amino acids. Germline values: CDR1 SGDLS, CDR2 YYNGEE.

The chain combines TRBV30 with TRBJ2-2, with TRBD1 as a possible D gene (6 bases). The V end lost 7 bases, the J end lost 5 bases, and 17 bases lay between the germline ends. Looked up from germline, CDR1 is GTSNPN and CDR2 is SVGIG (reference sequence). The CDR3 extends over 14 amino acids. CDR3 in amino acids: CALKQGPRTGELFF. In DNA form, the CDR3 reads TGTGCCTTAAAGCAGGGGCCAAGGACCGGGGAGCTGTTTTTT.

The rearrangement links TRBV5-1 to TRBJ2-1; D possibly corresponds to TRBD2 (6 bases). Germline V lookup: CDR1 SGHRS, CDR2 YFSETQ. CDR3 length: 19 amino acids. Trimming pared 3 bases from V and 0 bases from J, leaving 22 bases between. The CDR3 reads CASSWDGLAALNSYNEQFF. The CDR3, as DNA: TGCGCCAGCAGCTGGGACGGGTTAGCGGCCCTAAACTCCTACAATGAGCAGTTCTTC.

This chain uses TRBV15 with TRBJ2-3; D is perhaps TRBD2 (5 bases). CDR3 size: 15 residues. The germline CDR1 and CDR2 sequences are LNHNV and YYDKDF (reference sequence). Trimming removed 0 bases at V and 5 bases at J, with 12 bases between. CDR3 coding DNA: TGTGCCACCAGCAGAGAAGGGAGTATAGGAGATACGCAGTATTTT. Translating it yields CATSREGSIGDTQYF.

The V and J genes are TRBV27 and TRBJ1-3, with unresolved D. With 4 bases removed from V and 3 bases from J, the gap between germline ends came to 19 bases. CDR3 length: 17 amino acids. Germline V gene sequence: CDR1 MNHEY, CDR2 SMNVEV (reference sequence). The CDR3 is CASSWKYGVPGGNTIYF. CDR3 DNA: TGTGCCAGCAGTTGGAAGTATGGAGTTCCCGGTGGAAACACCATATATTTT.

The rearrangement uses TRBV5-4 and TRBJ2-5; 8 nucleotides line up with TRBD1. The trim removed 4 bases at V and 2 bases at J, leaving 7 bases unmatched. Germline V gene lookup returns CDR1 SGHNT and CDR2 YYREEE (reference sequence). This CDR3 spans 15 amino acids. For the CDR3, the DNA is TGTGCCAGCAGCGCCTCCGGGACAGGACAAGAGACCCAGTACTTC. Protein sequence: CASSASGTGQETQYF.

This clone was detected only a few times. The genes are TRBV7-2 and TRBJ2-7; 12 nucleotides line up with TRBD2. V shed 5 bases and J 2 bases; nucleotides not matched to a gene: 7. From germline, CDR1 is SGHTA and CDR2 FQGNSA. CDR3 size: 16 residues. CDR3 coding DNA: TGTGCCAGCAGCACCCGGACTAGCGGGGTAGCCTACGAGCAGTACTTC. This sequence encodes CASSTRTSGVAYEQYF.

J is TRBJ1-2 and V is TRBV6-5; D is unclear. CDR3 length equals 12 residues. V lost 4 bases and J lost 8, with 11 bases in between. CDR1 and CDR2 from the germline V gene are MNHEY and SVGAGI. Here the CDR3 DNA reads TGTGCCAGCAGTTCGATGGGCGGGGGCTACACCTTC. This codes for CASSSMGGGYTF.